A selection of T cell receptor beta chains follows, all from one sample in a study of cytomegalovirus exposure and HLA in healthy donors. The repertoire was sequenced with immunoSEQ multiplex PCR; TCRdb's copy has only in-frame clones and lacks some. This sample has 150,000 to 200,000 clones, with roughly 82% found just once. Sequencing was carried out using PBMCs. The receptors stem from a girl aged 2-9 years in good health and CMV-seropositive. Each CDR3 is given with its conserved first and last residue. The D gene is left open where the match is weak. Clone sizes are given selectively: once, few, many, or a class where the clone is expanded.

j_call d_call v_call clone_size cdr3_aa cdr3_nt
TRBJ2-7 NA TRBV25-1 NA CASSESGPPLYEQYF TGTGCCAGCAGTGAATCAGGGCCTCCCCTGTACGAGCAGTACTTC
TRBJ1-3 TRBD1 TRBV5-4 NA CASSLAGQGSSGNTIYF TGTGCCAGCAGCTTGGCGGGACAGGGGAGCTCTGGAAACACCATATATTTT
TRBJ2-7 NA TRBV30 NA CAWSQPSYEQYF TGTGCCTGGAGTCAACCGAGCTACGAGCAGTACTTC
TRBJ1-2 NA TRBV13 NA CASSLFRSYGYTF TGTGCCAGCAGCTTATTTCGCAGCTATGGCTACACCTTC
TRBJ2-1 NA TRBV6-5 NA CASMGPYNEQFF TGTGCCAGCATGGGCCCATACAATGAGCAGTTCTTC
TRBJ1-1 TRBD1 TRBV27 NA CASSFTGGGGNTEAFF TGTGCCAGCAGTTTTACAGGGGGCGGCGGGAACACTGAAGCTTTCTTT
TRBJ2-2 NA TRBV6-5 NA CASSLQGSPGELFF TGTGCCAGCAGTTTACAGGGATCACCCGGGGAGCTGTTTTTT
TRBJ2-5 NA TRBV2 NA CASVTGVQETQYF TGTGCCAGCGTTACAGGCGTCCAAGAGACCCAGTACTTC
TRBJ2-1 TRBD2 TRBV10-3 NA CAISDSDLAGSYNEQFF TGTGCCATCAGTGACTCTGACCTAGCGGGGAGTTACAATGAGCAGTTCTTC
TRBJ2-1 TRBD2 TRBV11-3 once CASSPTGGRASYNEQFF TGTGCCAGCAGCCCCACGGGGGGGAGAGCATCCTACAATGAGCAGTTCTTC
TRBJ1-1 NA TRBV6-5 NA CASSRTPGAEAFF TGTGCCAGCAGCCGAACTCCGGGAGCTGAAGCTTTCTTT